These 28 T cell receptor beta chains came from one sample sequenced in a study of monozygotic twins with inflammatory bowel disease. TCRdb reprocessed the 5' RACE reads, keeping one entry per CDR3 protein, no DNA. Its table records about 420,000 distinct CDR3 sequences. Material: blood. These receptors were taken from a human donor with ulcerative colitis or Crohn's disease, or a healthy co-twin of an affected twin (not recorded which).

The CDR3 reads CASSLAAGTGANVLTF. The chain combines TRBV5-1 with TRBJ2-6. This CDR3 spans 16 amino acids. Germline V lookup: CDR1 SGHRS, CDR2 YFSETQ.

The chain has TRBV5-6 and TRBJ2-2; there is no DNA to check the TCRdb D call of TRBD1. The germline gives CDR1 SGHDT, CDR2 YYEEEE. The CDR3 sequence is 17 residues long. The CDR3 sequence: CASSFFSGTKIPGELFF.

The chain recombines TRBV7-9 with TRBJ1-5; TCRdb's D call of TRBD1 is untestable without DNA. Germline V lookup: CDR1 SEHNR, CDR2 FQNEAQ (reference sequence). CDR3 size: 16 residues. The chain's CDR3 is CASSSMGPGGNQPQHF.

The rearrangement uses TRBV9 and TRBJ2-6; there is no DNA to check the TCRdb D call of TRBD1. The CDR3 has 18 residues. Germline V gene sequence: CDR1 SGDLS, CDR2 YYNGEE. The chain's CDR3 is CASSDGQGNPSGANVLTF. The full variable domain, rest sourced from reference TRBV9 and TRBJ2-6, is DSGVTQTPKHLITATGQRVTLRCSPRSGDLSVYWYQQSLDQGLQFLIQYYNGEERAKGNILERFSAQQFPDLHSELNLSSLELGDSALYFCASSDGQGNPSGANVLTFGAGSRLTVL.

This chain links TRBV9 with TRBJ2-5; the D gene TCRdb calls, TRBD2, cannot be checked with no DNA. This CDR3 has 16 amino acids. Germline loops: CDR1 SGDLS, CDR2 YYNGEE. Here the CDR3 reads CASSVGTSGMQETQYF.

The J gene is TRBJ2-2, the V gene TRBV5-6. CDR3 length equals 14 residues. Germline lookup yields CDR1 SGHDT and CDR2 YYEEEE. CDR3 region: CASSLPGDTGELFF.

The genes are TRBV11-2 and TRBJ2-1; TCRdb reports TRBD2, a call that lacks DNA to check it against. Germline CDR1 SGHAT, CDR2 FQNNGV. This CDR3 comprises 15 residues. CDR3 sequence: CASRRSLAAYNEQFF. The whole variable domain, filled in from reference TRBV11-2 and TRBJ2-1, reads EAGVAQSPRYKIIEKRQSVAFWCNPISGHATLYWYQQILGQGPKLLIQFQNNGVVDDSQLPKDRFSAERLKGVDSTLKIQPAKLEDSAVYLCASRRSLAAYNEQFFGPGTRLTVL.

V usage is TRBV6-5 and J usage is TRBJ2-7; TCRdb's D call of TRBD2 is untestable without DNA. Germline-derived CDR1 and CDR2 are MNHEY and SVGAGI. The length of the CDR3 is 16 residues. CDR3 protein: CASSYSGTSPYYEQYF.

The V and J genes are TRBV20-1 and TRBJ1-5; TCRdb indicates TRBD1, and absent DNA this call remains unverified. CDR3 length: 13 amino acids. Germline CDR1 reads DFQATT; CDR2 reads SNEGSKA (reference sequence). This CDR3 is CSAVTGRTQPQHF.

The V and J genes are TRBV7-2 and TRBJ1-5; the TRBD1 assignment by TCRdb is unverifiable without DNA. The germline V gene has CDR1 SGHTA and CDR2 FQGNSA. This CDR3 is built from 14 residues. CDR3 sequence: CASSERGGNQPQHF.

The chain joins TRBV12-3 or TRBV12-4 to TRBJ2-2. The CDR3 extends over 13 amino acids. CDR3 amino acids: CASSAFRTGELFF.

This chain joins TRBV7-2 and TRBJ1-2. Germline V gene lookup returns CDR1 SGHTA and CDR2 FQGNSA. The CDR3 is 13 amino acids. The CDR3: CASRAGNYYGYTF.

CDR3 loop: CSAGSGPSTDTQYF. This chain links TRBV20-1 with TRBJ2-3; TCRdb outputs TRBD2, but without DNA this stays unchecked. Germline V gene data show CDR1 as DFQATT and CDR2 as SNEGSKA (reference sequence). The CDR3 is made up of 14 amino acids.

CDR3 protein: CASSKDAEAFF. The chain combines TRBV6-5 with TRBJ1-1. The CDR3 contains 11 residues. CDR1 and CDR2 (germline): MNHEY, SVGAGI.

The chain employs TRBV6-5 and TRBJ2-3; TCRdb gives TRBD2 as the D gene, but with no DNA this cannot be confirmed. CDR3 length: 17 amino acids. Germline loops: CDR1 MNHEY, CDR2 SVGAGI. The CDR3 protein is CASSFPPAGGGFGTQYF.

The chain uses TRBV11-1 and TRBJ2-1; checking the TCRdb D call of TRBD2 is not possible without DNA. From germline, CDR1 is SGHAT and CDR2 FQDESV (reference sequence). The CDR3 consists of 20 residues. This CDR3 reads CASSLGPGTSVYSSYNEQFF.

J is TRBJ2-1 and V is TRBV20-1; TCRdb's D call of TRBD2 is untestable without DNA. Germline V gene data show CDR1 as DFQATT and CDR2 as SNEGSKA (reference sequence). The CDR3 has 16 residues. CDR3 sequence: CSADGLAGGTYNEQFF.

The rearrangement uses TRBV23-1 and TRBJ2-1. TRBV23-1 is an ORF, and what it does is uncertain. The length of the CDR3 is 16 residues. CDR3 loop: CASSQSGQANYNEQFF.

This chain links TRBV3-1 with TRBJ1-1. Germline V gene lookup returns CDR1 LGHDT and CDR2 YNNKEL (reference sequence). The CDR3 is 13 residues long. CDR3 sequence reads: CASSQDRGAEAFF. Full variable domain (missing parts from reference TRBV3-1 and TRBJ1-1): DTAVSQTPKYLVTQMGNDKSIKCEQNLGHDTMYWYKQDSKKFLKIMFSYNNKELIINETVPNRFSPKSPDKAHLNLHINSLELGDSAVYFCASSQDRGAEAFFGQGTRLTVV.

The rearrangement uses TRBV10-3 and TRBJ1-5. This CDR3 contains 13 residues. The V gene's germline CDR1 is ENHRY and CDR2 SYGVKD. The CDR3 sequence: CAISESVRQPQHF.

The rearrangement joins TRBV18 to TRBJ1-1. Germline V gene sequence: CDR1 KGHSH, CDR2 LQKENI. This CDR3 comprises 12 residues. CDR3 loop: CASSPSAGEAFF.

The rearrangement joins TRBV12-3 or TRBV12-4 to TRBJ2-2; TCRdb's D gene call, TRBD2, goes unchecked for lack of DNA. The CDR3 is 15 amino acids. The CDR3 sequence is CASRASGRAHGELFF.

The V call is TRBV5-4, the J call TRBJ2-1; TCRdb designates TRBD2, a call that cannot be tested without DNA. CDR3 length equals 15 residues. The germline CDR1 and CDR2 sequences are SGHNT and YYREEE (reference sequence). CDR3 loop: CASSPIAGGYNEQFF. Full variable domain (remainder filled in from reference TRBV5-4 and TRBJ2-1): ETGVTQSPTHLIKTRGQQVTLRCSSQSGHNTVSWYQQALGQGPQFIFQYYREEENGRGNFPPRFSGLQFPNYSSELNVNALELDDSALYLCASSPIAGGYNEQFFGPGTRLTVL.

The J gene is TRBJ1-2, the V gene TRBV6-5. This CDR3 contains 15 residues. Germline V gene lookup returns CDR1 MNHEY and CDR2 SVGAGI. The chain's CDR3 is CASSYGPLKGYGYTF.

The chain is built from TRBV12-3 or TRBV12-4 and TRBJ1-1; TCRdb outputs TRBD1, but without DNA this stays unchecked. This CDR3 has 13 amino acids. Here the CDR3 reads CASSQQVLTEAFF.

This sequence joins TRBV7-2 and TRBJ2-5; the TCRdb call, TRBD2, lacks DNA for checking. From germline, CDR1 is SGHTA and CDR2 FQGNSA. The CDR3 has 12 amino acids. CDR3 in amino acids: CASSLGPPTQYF.

The rearrangement joins TRBV5-4 to TRBJ1-1. Germline assignment: CDR1 SGHNT and CDR2 YYREEE (reference sequence). The CDR3 is made up of 14 amino acids. CDR3 region: CASSLDARGTEAFF. The entire variable domain, with the rest obtained from reference TRBV5-4 and TRBJ1-1, is as follows: ETGVTQSPTHLIKTRGQQVTLRCSSQSGHNTVSWYQQALGQGPQFIFQYYREEENGRGNFPPRFSGLQFPNYSSELNVNALELDDSALYLCASSLDARGTEAFFGQGTRLTVV.

The V gene is TRBV3-1, the J gene TRBJ1-2; TCRdb calls TRBD1, which cannot be checked without DNA. CDR3 length: 16 residues. Germline CDR1 reads LGHDT; CDR2 reads YNNKEL (reference sequence). The CDR3 is CASSQERGRGRYGYTF.